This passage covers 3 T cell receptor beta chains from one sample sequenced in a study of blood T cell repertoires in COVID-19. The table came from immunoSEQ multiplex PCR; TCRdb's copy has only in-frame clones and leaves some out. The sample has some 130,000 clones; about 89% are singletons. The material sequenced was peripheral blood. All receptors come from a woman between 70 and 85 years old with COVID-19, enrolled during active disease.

The DNA for the CDR3 is TGTGCCAGCCACCGACAGGAAGCTTTCTTT. Protein product: CASHRQEAFF. The chain links TRBV6-5 to TRBJ1-1; D possibly corresponds to TRBD1 (5 bases). The CDR3 is 10 amino acids. Deletions cut 8 bases from V and 8 bases from J, with 9 bases between. In germline, CDR1 is MNHEY, CDR2 SVGAGI.

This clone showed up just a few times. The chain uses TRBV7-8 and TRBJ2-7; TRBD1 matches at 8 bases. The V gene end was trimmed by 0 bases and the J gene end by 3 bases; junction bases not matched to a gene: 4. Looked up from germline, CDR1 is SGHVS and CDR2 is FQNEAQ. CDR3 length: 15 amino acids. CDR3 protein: CASSLAQGAFYEQYF. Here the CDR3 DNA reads TGTGCCAGCAGCTTAGCTCAGGGGGCCTTCTACGAGCAGTACTTC. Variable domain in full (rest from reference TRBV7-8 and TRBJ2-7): GAGVSQSPRYKVAKRGQDVALRCDPISGHVSLFWYQQALGQGPEFLTYFQNEAQLDKSGLPSDRFFAERPEGSVSTLKIQRTQQEDSAVYLCASSLAQGAFYEQYFGPGTRLTVT.

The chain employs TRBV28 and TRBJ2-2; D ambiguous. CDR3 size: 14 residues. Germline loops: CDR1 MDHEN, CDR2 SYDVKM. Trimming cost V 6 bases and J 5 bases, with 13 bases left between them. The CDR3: CASSLASPTGELFF. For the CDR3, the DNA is TGTGCCAGCAGCCTTGCTAGTCCAACCGGGGAGCTGTTTTTT.